What follows are 23 T cell receptor beta chains derived from one specimen sequenced in a study of response to subunit inactivated influenza vaccine. Each CDR3 protein is one row after TCRdb ran MiXCR on the RT-PCR reads. The table includes about 170,000 distinct CDR3 sequences, roughly 12% detected once. This same sample was also taken into another study, of T cells expressing NK-cell markers. That work adds: TCR beta cDNA was made by 5'RACE template switching with UMIs.

The sample consisted of CD8+ T cells sorted from PBMCs, taken roughly 12 days after vaccination. The receptors shown here come from a man between 45 and 60 years old who received an inactivated influenza vaccine.

V gene TRBV5-5 combines with J gene TRBJ2-1; D is unresolved. Germline assignment: CDR1 SGHKS and CDR2 YYEKEE (reference sequence). CDR3 length equals 13 residues. The V end lost 1 base, the J end lost 9 bases, and 11 bases lay between the germline ends. CDR3 DNA: TGTGCCAGCAGCTTGACTTCGAGGTCTGAGCAGTTCTTC. Residues: CASSLTSRSEQFF.

The rearrangement uses TRBV7-9 and TRBJ2-5; 13 bases are shared with TRBD2. Per germline, CDR1 SEHNR and CDR2 FQNEAQ (reference sequence). The CDR3 spans 16 residues. The J segment lost 4 bases and the V segment lost 5 bases, leaving 7 bases of the junction unmatched. CDR3 residues: CASSVWTSGGGETQYF. In DNA form, the CDR3 reads TGTGCCAGCAGCGTATGGACTAGCGGGGGAGGAGAGACCCAGTACTTC.

This clonotype was seen at least ten times. The chain couples TRBV7-9 to TRBJ2-1, with D possibly matching TRBD1 (5 bases). Germline CDR1 SEHNR, CDR2 FQNEAQ (reference sequence). Deletions cut 5 bases from V and 10 bases from J, with 12 bases between. The CDR3 is 12 residues long. CDR3 coding DNA: TGTGCCAGCAGCCCAGGTGGGGCAGAGCAGTTCTTC. Encoded protein: CASSPGGAEQFF.

Comment on this clonotype: Its ends do not fully match the called genes, so a read error is possible. The chain employs TRBV6-2 or TRBV6-3 and TRBJ2-5; TRBD1 agrees at 8 bases. Per germline, CDR1 MNHEY and CDR2 SVGEGT. The CDR3 covers 17 residues. The DNA of the CDR3 is TGTGCCAGCACTTACTCGATCTCCCGGACAGGGTCCGAGACCCAGTACTTC. This translates into CASTYSISRTGSETQYF.

This clonotype occurred a few times. The CDR3 sequence is CASSVDRGEETQYF. As DNA, the CDR3 is TGTGCCAGCAGCGTCGACAGGGGGGAAGAGACCCAGTACTTC. This chain joins TRBV5-5 and TRBJ2-5; TRBD1 agrees at 9 bases. Trimming took 4 bases from V and 3 from J; bases not matched to a gene: 4. Germline lookup yields CDR1 SGHKS and CDR2 YYEKEE (reference sequence). The length of the CDR3 is 14 residues.

V and J are TRBV10-2 and TRBJ2-7, with a possible D match to TRBD2 (5 bases). The CDR3 sequence is 14 residues long. Trimming removed 7 bases from V and 3 bases from J, with 16 bases in between. CDR1 WSHSY and CDR2 SAAADI come from the germline V gene. The CDR3 bases are TGCGCCAGCAAGGCGAAGGACGGGGTCTACGAGCAGTACTTC. It yields the protein CASKAKDGVYEQYF.

The table lists this clonotype with many counts. This chain joins TRBV29-1 and TRBJ2-7; 8 bases are shared with TRBD1. The CDR3 is 13 amino acids. The J segment lost 2 bases and the V segment lost 7 bases, leaving 7 bases of the junction unmatched. Germline V gene lookup returns CDR1 SQVTM and CDR2 ANQGSEA. CDR3 loop: CSARDRSTYEQYF. The CDR3 DNA is TGCAGCGCCCGGGACAGGTCAACCTACGAGCAGTACTTC.

The chain joins TRBV9 to TRBJ2-7; D call uncertain. Germline V gives CDR1 SGDLS, CDR2 YYNGEE. There are 15 residues in the CDR3. Trimming shortened V by 2 bases and J by 0 bases, and 12 bases separated the two germline ends. This chain's CDR3 is CASSVSAEPSYEQYF. CDR3 coding DNA: TGTGCCAGCAGCGTTTCGGCGGAGCCCTCCTACGAGCAGTACTTC.

The chain links TRBV3-1 to TRBJ2-2, with TRBD2 as a possible D gene (6 bases). The CDR3 spans 16 residues. V was cut by 3 bases and J by 0 bases, with 11 bases left in between. CDR1 is LGHDT, CDR2 YNNKEL, per germline (reference sequence). The CDR3: CASSQGLTANTGELFF. DNA of the CDR3: TGTGCCAGCAGCCAGGGACTTACCGCGAACACCGGGGAGCTGTTTTTT.

The chain uses TRBV20-1 and TRBJ2-2, with D perhaps matching TRBD1 (6 bases). Germline CDR1 DFQATT, CDR2 SNEGSKA (reference sequence). This CDR3 region has 15 residues. V lost 0 bases and J 2 bases, leaving 10 bases between the germline ends. The CDR3 loop is CSARDRGHNTGELFF. In nucleotides, the CDR3 is TGCAGTGCTAGAGACAGGGGCCATAACACCGGGGAGCTGTTTTTT.

This clonotype appeared a few times. The V call is TRBV4-3, the J call TRBJ2-1, with a tentative D call TRBD1 (7 bases). The CDR3 covers 16 residues. V dropped 1 base and J dropped 4 bases, with 14 bases sitting between them. Germline assignment: CDR1 LGHNA and CDR2 YSLEER. CDR3 sequence reads: CASSQVEGAAYNEQFF. The CDR3 DNA reads as TGCGCCAGCAGCCAAGTGGAGGGGGCGGCGTACAATGAGCAGTTCTTC.

This clonotype appeared a few times. The chain combines TRBV7-3 with TRBJ2-1, with a possible D match to TRBD1 (6 bases). This CDR3 is built from 16 residues. Trimming left V 1 base short and J 9 bases short, with 19 bases between. Germline V CDR1 and CDR2: SGHTA, FQGTGA. The CDR3 here is CASSLIGQASRGEQFF. Written as DNA, the CDR3 is TGTGCCAGCAGCTTAATAGGTCAGGCCTCCAGGGGTGAGCAGTTCTTC.

The rearrangement joins TRBV5-1 to TRBJ2-1; 9 bases are a match to TRBD1. This CDR3 contains 14 residues. Germline CDR1 reads SGHRS; CDR2 reads YFSETQ. J was trimmed by 8 bases and V by 5 bases; bases with no gene match: 8. The CDR3 DNA follows: TGCGCCAGCAGGCGGGACAGGGTGGGCGATGAGCAGTTCTTC. It encodes CASRRDRVGDEQFF.

V and J are TRBV6-2 or TRBV6-3 and TRBJ2-7; D possibly uses TRBD1 or TRBD2 (5 bases each). CDR1 is MNHEY and CDR2 is SVGEGT in the germline V gene. The V end was cut by 6 bases, the J end by 6 bases, with 18 bases between. The CDR3 extends over 14 amino acids. The CDR3 DNA follows: TGTGCCAGCAGGGGGACGGACGCCGGCCTCGAGCAGTACTTC. The encoded protein is CASRGTDAGLEQYF.

This chain connects TRBV28 to TRBJ2-7; D ambiguous. V was cut by 2 bases and J by 0 bases, with 11 bases left in between. CDR1 and CDR2 from the germline V gene are MDHEN and SYDVKM. This CDR3 is 15 amino acids long. The CDR3 DNA follows: TGTGCCAGCAGTTTACTAGGCCAGCGCTCCTACGAGCAGTACTTC. It yields the protein CASSLLGQRSYEQYF.

This clonotype is medium-sized. This chain joins TRBV24-1 and TRBJ2-1; 10 nucleotides match TRBD2. CDR3 length equals 14 residues. V was pared by 4 bases and J by 9 bases, with 5 bases of the junction left unmatched. Germline V gene lookup returns CDR1 KGHDR and CDR2 SFDVKD. In DNA, the CDR3 is TGTGCCACCAGTGAACTAGCGGGAAGGGGTGAGCAGTTCTTC. This translates into CATSELAGRGEQFF.

At least ten counts were recorded for this clonotype. The gene calls are TRBV25-1 and TRBJ2-2; D not resolved. The CDR3 is 14 amino acids. Per the germline V gene, CDR1 is MGHDK and CDR2 is SYGVNS. Trimming cost V 5 bases and J 1 base, with 8 bases left between them. The CDR3 region has the DNA TGTGCCAGCAGTAATTGGTTGAACACCGGGGAGCTGTTTTTT. Its translation is CASSNWLNTGELFF.

This clonotype was recorded many times. This rearrangement joins TRBV28 to TRBJ2-7, with D hard to call. The CDR3 runs to 14 residues. V was trimmed by 2 bases and J by 1 base, leaving 9 bases between them. CDR1 and CDR2 from the germline V gene are MDHEN and SYDVKM. Written as DNA, the CDR3 is TGTGCCAGCAGTTTACTCCGGTTGTCCTACGAGCAGTACTTC. Protein: CASSLLRLSYEQYF.

The V gene is TRBV12-3 or TRBV12-4, the J gene TRBJ2-5; 9 bases match TRBD2. Trimming removed 2 bases from V and 0 bases from J; junction bases left unmatched: 10. The CDR3 loop spans 18 amino acids. CDR3 protein: CASSLLFSSGKNQETQYF. CDR3 DNA: TGTGCCAGCAGTTTACTTTTCTCTAGCGGGAAAAACCAAGAGACCCAGTACTTC.

J is TRBJ2-1 and V is TRBV20-1, with D perhaps given as TRBD1 or TRBD2 (6 bases each). V was trimmed by 3 bases and J by 10 bases, leaving 19 bases between them. The germline CDR1 and CDR2 sequences are DFQATT and SNEGSKA (reference sequence). CDR3 length: 14 amino acids. CDR3 in amino acids: CSARKMGGGIEQFF. The CDR3 region has the DNA TGCAGTGCTAGGAAAATGGGGGGCGGTATCGAGCAGTTCTTC.

This chain uses TRBV7-9 with TRBJ2-2, with a weak D call TRBD2 (6 bases). The CDR3 has 13 residues. V lost 5 bases and J lost 6, with 10 bases in between. Looked up from germline, CDR1 is SEHNR and CDR2 is FQNEAQ (reference sequence). The CDR3 coding sequence is TGTGCCAGCAGCCAGGGACTCTCCGGGGAGCTGTTTTTT. Amino acids: CASSQGLSGELFF.

The sample holds a few counts of this clonotype. This chain uses TRBV5-1 with TRBJ2-1; 9 bases line up with TRBD1. The V segment lost 0 bases and the J segment 8 bases; nucleotides outside the gene matches: 9. Germline V gives CDR1 SGHRS, CDR2 YFSETQ. The CDR3 consists of 16 residues. The CDR3 here is CASSLATGTGLYEQFF. DNA of the CDR3: TGCGCCAGCAGCTTGGCAACCGGGACAGGGTTATATGAGCAGTTCTTC.

This clonotype occurred many times. The chain carries TRBV29-1 and TRBJ2-3; D possibly corresponds to TRBD1 (6 bases). V dropped 3 bases and J dropped 6 bases, with 13 bases sitting between them. The germline CDR1 and CDR2 sequences are SQVTM and ANQGSEA. This CDR3 is built from 13 residues. The CDR3 DNA reads TGCAGCGTTGAGGGGGCCCTAGACGATACGCAGTATTTT. This encodes CSVEGALDDTQYF.